The rows below give T cell receptor beta chains drawn from one sample of a study of CD8+CD57+ T cells in acquired aplastic anemia. TCRdb reprocessed the reads via MiXCR and lists one record per CDR3 protein. Of approximately 270,000 distinct CDR3 sequences in the sample, 56% were seen once. The sequenced material came from sorted CD4+, CD8+, or CD8+CD57+ T cells (not recorded which) from PBMCs. These TCRs come from a human donor with severe aplastic anemia or a healthy control (not recorded which). CDR3s include the opening cysteine and the closing phenylalanine or tryptophan. D genes are given only for firm matches. Clone sizes are given selectively: once, few, many, or a class where the clone is expanded.

NA | TRBD1 | TRBJ1-2 | TRBV7-3 | TGTGCCAGCAGCCACGGGACAGGCCAGGGAACGAGAGGCTACACCTTC | CASSHGTGQGTRGYTF
few | NA | TRBJ1-3 | TRBV30 | TGTGCCTGGGACACAAGCTCTGGAAACACCATATATTTT | CAWDTSSGNTIYF
NA | TRBD1 | TRBJ2-2 | TRBV24-1 | TGTGCCACCAGTGATTTGCCAGACAGGGTAGGTAACACCGGGGAGCTGTTTTTT | CATSDLPDRVGNTGELFF
NA | TRBD2 | TRBJ2-1 | TRBV20-1 | TGCAGTGCCGCGCCACGGGAGCTAGCGGTCTACAATGAGCAGTTCTTC | CSAAPRELAVYNEQFF
NA | NA | TRBJ1-6 | TRBV12-3/TRBV12-4 | TGTGCCAGCAGTCCCTTCGCATACAATTCACCCCTCCACTTT | CASSPFAYNSPLHF
many | NA | TRBJ2-7 | TRBV4-3 | TGCGCCAGCAGCCAATGGGACAACTACGAGCAGTACTTC | CASSQWDNYEQYF
NA | NA | TRBJ2-3 | TRBV20-1 | TGCAGTGCTGGGCAGGGACGCACAGATACGCAGTATTTT | CSAGQGRTDTQYF
many | NA | TRBJ1-4 | TRBV9 | TGTGCCAGCAGCGTAGGTGGGCGTCTAGGGGAAAAACTGTTTTTT | CASSVGGRLGEKLFF
NA | NA | TRBJ1-6 | TRBV20-1 | TGCAGTGCTAGAGGGCTCTCTTCACCCCTCCACTTT | CSARGLSSPLHF
NA | NA | TRBJ2-3 | TRBV9 | TGTGCCAGCAGCGCAGAACCTCAAGCAGATACGCAGTATTTT | CASSAEPQADTQYF
NA | TRBD1 | TRBJ2-1 | TRBV10-2 | TGCGCCAGCGTCGACAGGGTTTCCTACAATGAGCAGTTCTTC | CASVDRVSYNEQFF
NA | NA | TRBJ2-7 | TRBV29-1 | TGCAGCGTTGGGCCGGGACCGCACGAGCAGTACTTC | CSVGPGPHEQYF